Included here is one T cell receptor beta chain sequence, with context. The target antigen is unknown. The source of the sample is a study of STAT5B mutations in CD4+ large granular lymphocyte leukemia. In the study overall: Healthy donors showed HLA-associated enrichment of the CDR3 'QG' motif.

Study-wide points: Patient CD4-sorted repertoires looked more clonal than healthy CD4+ repertoires, even without putative leukemic clones.

Original processing notes: Productive clonotypes were detectable down to 2.59 x 10-5 frequency. Profiling relied on immunoSEQ multiplex PCR, and the TCRdb table lists in-frame clones only, not all of them. That table is the source of V, J and clone size, and D and trimming were worked out from the DNA. The sample contains 25,000 to 30,000 clones, about three quarters of which appear only once. The clonotype comes from a human donor in good health. The sample taken for sequencing was CD4+ T cells from blood buffy coats.

In DNA form, the CDR3 reads TGCAGCGCGACTAGCGGGAGTTTTGGCGAGACCCAGTACTTC. Protein: CSATSGSFGETQYF. V gene TRBV29-1 combines with J gene TRBJ2-5; 12 nucleotides align to TRBD2. The V gene end was trimmed by 7 bases and the J gene end by 5 bases; junction bases not matched to a gene: 8. CDR1 SQVTM and CDR2 ANQGSEA come from the germline V gene. The CDR3 spans 14 residues. The variable domain in full, with the rest retrieved from reference TRBV29-1 and TRBJ2-5, is SAVISQKPSRDICQRGTSLTIQCQVDSQVTMMFWYRQQPGQSLTLIATANQGSEATYESGFVIDKFPISRPNLTFSTLTVSNMSPEDSSIYLCSATSGSFGETQYFGPGTRLLVL.